The clone carrying this T cell receptor (beta chain) was counted ten times or more. This CDR3 comprises 18 residues. The germline V and J ends were trimmed by 2 bases and 2 bases, with 18 bases remaining between them. CDR1 is MGHRA, CDR2 YSYEKL, per germline. This sample is part of a study of T-cell reconstitution after alpha-beta-depleted transplantation in children. The TCRbeta library was prepared with unique molecular identifiers. TCRdb analysed the PCR reads with MiXCR anew, one entry per CDR3 protein. The sample includes around 450,000 distinct CDR3 sequences, more than 9% of them seen just once.

This rearrangement joins TRBV4-1 to TRBJ2-2, with D tentatively TRBD1 (6 bases). Sequences were derived from PBMCs, sampled before TCRalphabeta/CD19-depleted stem cell transplant. This sequence was found in a child aged 2 to 10 with inherited bone marrow failure, due to receive a stem cell transplant. CDR3 sequence reads: CASSQLGASRANTGELFF. DNA for the CDR3: TGCGCCAGCAGCCAATTGGGGGCTTCGAGGGCTAACACCGGGGAGCTGTTTTTT.